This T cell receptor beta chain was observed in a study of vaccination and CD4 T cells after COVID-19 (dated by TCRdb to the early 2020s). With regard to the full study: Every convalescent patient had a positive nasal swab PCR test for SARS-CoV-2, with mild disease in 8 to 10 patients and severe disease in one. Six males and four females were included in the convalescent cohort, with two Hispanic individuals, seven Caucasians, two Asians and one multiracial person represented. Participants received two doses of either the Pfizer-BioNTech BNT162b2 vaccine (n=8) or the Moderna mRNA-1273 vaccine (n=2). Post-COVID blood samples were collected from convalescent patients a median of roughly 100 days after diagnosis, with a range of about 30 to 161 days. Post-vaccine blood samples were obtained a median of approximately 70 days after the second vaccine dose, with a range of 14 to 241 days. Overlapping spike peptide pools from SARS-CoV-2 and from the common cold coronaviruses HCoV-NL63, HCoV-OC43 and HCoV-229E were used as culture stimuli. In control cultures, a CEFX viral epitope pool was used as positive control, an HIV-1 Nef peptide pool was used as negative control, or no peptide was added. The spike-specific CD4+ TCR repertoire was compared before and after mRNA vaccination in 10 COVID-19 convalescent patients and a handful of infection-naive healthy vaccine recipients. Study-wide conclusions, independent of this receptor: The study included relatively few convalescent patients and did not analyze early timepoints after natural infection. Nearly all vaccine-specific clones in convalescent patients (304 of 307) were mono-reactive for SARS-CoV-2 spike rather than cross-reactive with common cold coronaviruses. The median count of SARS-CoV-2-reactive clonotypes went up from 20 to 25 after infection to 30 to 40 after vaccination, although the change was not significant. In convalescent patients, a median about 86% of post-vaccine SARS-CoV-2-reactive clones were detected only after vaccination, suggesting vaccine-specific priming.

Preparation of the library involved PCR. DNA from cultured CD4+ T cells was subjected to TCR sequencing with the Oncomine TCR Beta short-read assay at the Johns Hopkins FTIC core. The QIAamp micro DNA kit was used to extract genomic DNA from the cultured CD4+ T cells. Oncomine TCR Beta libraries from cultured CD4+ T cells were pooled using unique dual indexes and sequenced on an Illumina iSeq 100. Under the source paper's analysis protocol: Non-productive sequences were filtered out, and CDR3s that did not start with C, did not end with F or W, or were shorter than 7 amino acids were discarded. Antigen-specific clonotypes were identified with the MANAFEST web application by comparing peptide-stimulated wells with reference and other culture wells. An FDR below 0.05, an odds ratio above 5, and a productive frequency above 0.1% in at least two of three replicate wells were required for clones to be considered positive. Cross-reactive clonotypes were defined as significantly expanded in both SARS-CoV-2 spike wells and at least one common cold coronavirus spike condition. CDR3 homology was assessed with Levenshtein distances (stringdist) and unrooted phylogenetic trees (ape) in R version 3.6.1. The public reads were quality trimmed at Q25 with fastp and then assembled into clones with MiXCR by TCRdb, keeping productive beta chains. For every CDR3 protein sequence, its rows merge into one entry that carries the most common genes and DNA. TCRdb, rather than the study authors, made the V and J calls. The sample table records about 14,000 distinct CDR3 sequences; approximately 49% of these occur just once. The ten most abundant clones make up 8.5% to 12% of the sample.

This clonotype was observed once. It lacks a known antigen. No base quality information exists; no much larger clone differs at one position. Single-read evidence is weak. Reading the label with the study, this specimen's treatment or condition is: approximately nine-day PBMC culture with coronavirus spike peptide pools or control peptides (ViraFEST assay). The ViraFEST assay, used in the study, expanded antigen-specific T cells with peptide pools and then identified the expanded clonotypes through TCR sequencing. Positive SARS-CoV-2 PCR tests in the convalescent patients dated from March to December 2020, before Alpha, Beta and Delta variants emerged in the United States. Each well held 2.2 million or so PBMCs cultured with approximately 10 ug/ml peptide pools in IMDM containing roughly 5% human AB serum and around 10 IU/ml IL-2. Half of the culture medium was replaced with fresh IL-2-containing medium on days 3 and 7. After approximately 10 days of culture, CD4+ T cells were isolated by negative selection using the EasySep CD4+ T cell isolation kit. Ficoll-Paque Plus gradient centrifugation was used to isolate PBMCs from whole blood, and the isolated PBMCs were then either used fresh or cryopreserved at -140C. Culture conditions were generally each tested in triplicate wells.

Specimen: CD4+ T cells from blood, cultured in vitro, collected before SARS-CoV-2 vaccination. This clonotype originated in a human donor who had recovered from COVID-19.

The CDR3 region: CASSFQTGNTIYF. Read as DNA, the sequence is TGTGCCAGCAGCTTCCAGACTGGAAACACCATATATTTT. This chain joins TRBV7-2 to TRBJ1-3, with an unclear D gene assignment. Via the germline V gene, CDR1 is SGHTA and CDR2 FQGNSA. The CDR3 spans 13 residues, from the cysteine through the phenylalanine. Just the 39-base CDR3 DNA is kept, in frame starting at base 1. Between the V and J ends, shortened by 3 bases and 2 bases respectively, the junction contains 5 bases.